The clone carrying this TCR beta chain has only a few counts. Deletions cut 7 bases from V and 9 bases from J, with 16 bases between. The germline V gene has CDR1 MNHEY and CDR2 SMNVEV (reference sequence). This CDR3 has 14 residues. Generated by immunoSEQ multiplex PCR, the TCRdb table keeps only in-frame clones and is missing some. The table includes 88,000 or so clones, roughly 83% detected once. This sample is part of a study of blood T cell repertoires in COVID-19. In the study overall: Researchers got acute and convalescent COVID-19 samples from the United States, Italy and Spain.

The chain recombines TRBV27 with TRBJ1-6; TRBD1 is a possible D gene (5 bases). Material for sequencing was peripheral blood. This receptor was obtained from a human donor in a cohort sampled during active COVID-19. The DNA of the CDR3 is TGTGCCAGCACCGTCTGGGGGGGGTCTTCACCCCTCCACTTT. Protein sequence: CASTVWGGSSPLHF.